The 20 T cell receptor beta chains listed next were all sequenced from one sample in a study of OX40 agonist ivuxolimab in advanced cancers. Assay: immunoSEQ multiplex PCR; the TCRdb copy retains only in-frame clones and omits some. The sample yields some 77,000 clones, about nine tenths seen once. The source material was CD4+ or CD8+ T cells sorted from blood, sampled in a trial of the OX40 agonist ivuxolimab. Receptors were obtained from an adult with an advanced solid tumor such as melanoma, head and neck, liver or kidney cancer.

The chain combines TRBV15 with TRBJ2-5; 9 positions agree with TRBD1. CDR3 length equals 13 residues. After removal of 11 bases from V and 4 bases from J, the junction contained 8 bases not matched to a gene. The germline CDR1 and CDR2 sequences are LNHNV and YYDKDF (reference sequence). CDR3 in DNA: TGTGCCGCCTCCGGACAGGGGCGAGAGACCCAGTACTTC. It encodes CAASGQGRETQYF.

This clone was seen a handful of times. The gene calls are TRBV5-4 and TRBJ2-1, with D possibly matching TRBD2 (5 bases). Germline V gene data show CDR1 as SGHNT and CDR2 as YYREEE (reference sequence). The V and J ends lost 0 bases and 5 bases respectively, with 15 bases between them. CDR3 size: 16 residues. CDR3 sequence (DNA): TGTGCCAGCAGCTTGGGAGGGAGAAGGGCAGACAATGAGCAGTTCTTC. Translating it yields CASSLGGRRADNEQFF.

The chain recombines TRBV5-1 with TRBJ1-3; TRBD1 is a possible D gene (6 bases). V lost 4 bases and J lost 7, with 15 bases in between. Germline CDR1 SGHRS, CDR2 YFSETQ. This CDR3 has 14 amino acids. CDR3 sequence: CASSQSDRANTIYF. As DNA, the CDR3 is TGCGCCAGCAGCCAGTCGGACAGAGCCAACACCATATATTTT.

This clone was seen only a few times. The chain carries TRBV27 and TRBJ2-7, with D possibly TRBD2 on 5 matching bases. The CDR3 covers 14 residues. CDR1 is MNHEY, CDR2 SMNVEV, per germline (reference sequence). V was shortened by 7 bases and J by 0 bases, with 13 bases between the two germline ends. The CDR3 nucleotides are TGTGCCAGCAAAACCGAGGGAAACTCCTACGAGCAGTACTTC. Protein sequence: CASKTEGNSYEQYF.

The chain has TRBV6-1 and TRBJ2-6; D remains unclear. This CDR3 is built from 15 residues. V was shortened by 4 bases and J by 0 bases, with 7 bases between the two germline ends. Germline V gives CDR1 MNHNS, CDR2 SASEGT. The CDR3, as DNA: TGTGCCAGCAGTGGAGCTTTCTCTGGGGCCAACGTCCTGACTTTC. This codes for CASSGAFSGANVLTF.

The chain is built from TRBV4-3 and TRBJ2-6; D gene unclear. The V gene lost 0 bases and the J gene lost 1 base, with 10 bases spanning the gap. CDR1 is LGHNA, CDR2 YSLEER, per germline. This CDR3 has 17 amino acids. The chain's CDR3 is CASSQDGVRSGANVLTF. For the CDR3, the DNA is TGCGCCAGCAGCCAAGATGGGGTCCGGTCTGGGGCCAACGTCCTGACTTTC.

V usage is TRBV5-4 and J usage is TRBJ2-3; TRBD2 is a possible D gene (6 bases). Germline assignment: CDR1 SGHNT and CDR2 YYREEE (reference sequence). Trimming left V 4 bases short and J 0 bases short, with 12 bases between. The CDR3 loop spans 15 amino acids. CDR3 bases: TGTGCCAGCAGCCCGAGGGACTCAAGCACAGATACGCAGTATTTT. Residues: CASSPRDSSTDTQYF. Complete variable domain (other parts from reference TRBV5-4 and TRBJ2-3): ETGVTQSPTHLIKTRGQQVTLRCSSQSGHNTVSWYQQALGQGPQFIFQYYREEENGRGNFPPRFSGLQFPNYSSELNVNALELDDSALYLCASSPRDSSTDTQYFGPGTRLTVL.

The J gene is TRBJ2-3, the V gene TRBV14, with unresolved D. This CDR3 has 13 residues. Per the germline V gene, CDR1 is SGHDN and CDR2 is FVKESK. V shed 4 bases and J shed 6 bases, with 11 bases lying between them. CDR3 nucleotides: TGTGCCAGCAGCCCTCTAATGACGGATACGCAGTATTTT. Translated: CASSPLMTDTQYF. The whole variable domain, filled in from reference TRBV14 and TRBJ2-3, reads EAGVTQFPSHSVIEKGQTVTLRCDPISGHDNLYWYRRVMGKEIKFLLHFVKESKQDESGMPNNRFLAERTGGTYSTLKVQPAELEDSGVYFCASSPLMTDTQYFGPGTRLTVL.

V is TRBV6-5 and J is TRBJ2-5; a possible D gene is TRBD2 (6 bases). The V gene lost 5 bases and the J gene lost 10 bases, with 17 bases spanning the gap. Germline loops: CDR1 MNHEY, CDR2 SVGAGI. This CDR3 has 13 amino acids. CDR3 sequence: CASSRESLGGQYF. The CDR3 nucleotides are TGTGCCAGCAGTCGCGAATCCCTCGGGGGCCAGTACTTC.

Comments on this clone: Other DNA sequences in the sample encode the same CDR3. The CDR3 nucleotides are TGTGCCAGCAGCTTAACGTCTGCTAGCGGGAGAAATGAGCAGTTCTTC. This translates into CASSLTSASGRNEQFF. The rearrangement links TRBV7-3 to TRBJ2-1; 10 positions match TRBD2. V lost 0 bases to trimming and J lost 7 bases; unmatched junction nucleotides: 6. This CDR3 contains 16 residues. CDR1 is SGHTA and CDR2 is FQGTGA in the germline V gene.

The chain uses TRBV18 and TRBJ2-1; maybe TRBD2 (5 bases). Per the germline V gene, CDR1 is KGHSH and CDR2 is LQKENI. The ends were cut back, 0 bases at V and 10 bases at J, with 16 bases in the middle. This CDR3 spans 15 amino acids. In nucleotides, the CDR3 is TGTGCCAGCTCACCACCTGGCGCGCGGACGGGGGAGCAGTTCTTC. Translating it yields CASSPPGARTGEQFF.

V and J are TRBV6-1 and TRBJ1-2; D uncertain. Germline-derived CDR1 and CDR2 are MNHNS and SASEGT. Trimming removed 6 bases from V and 6 bases from J, with 20 bases in between. The CDR3 covers 15 residues. CDR3 coding DNA: TGTGCCAGCAGGCCACCCATCCGAGCTAGGGATGGCTACACCTTC. Amino acid sequence: CASRPPIRARDGYTF.

The J gene is TRBJ2-2, the V gene TRBV29-1; the D gene is possibly TRBD1 (6 bases). Germline CDR1 reads SQVTM; CDR2 reads ANQGSEA. This CDR3 spans 11 amino acids. V was pared by 8 bases and J by 5 bases, with 9 bases between. The CDR3 spells CSFRGTGELFF. For the CDR3, the DNA is TGCAGCTTCAGGGGAACCGGGGAGCTGTTTTTT.

This chain joins TRBV2 and TRBJ2-2; 10 bases fit TRBD1. The CDR3 is made up of 14 amino acids. The ends lost 6 bases at V and 3 bases at J; junction bases unmatched: 1. Looked up from germline, CDR1 is SNHLY and CDR2 is FYNNEI. Written as DNA, the CDR3 is TGTGCCAGCAGGGGGACAGGGGACACCGGGGAGCTGTTTTTT. Its protein product is CASRGTGDTGELFF.

This chain joins TRBV4-2 and TRBJ1-2; tentative D call: TRBD1 (5 bases). V was shortened by 0 bases and J by 3 bases, with 11 bases between the two germline ends. Germline V lookup: CDR1 LGHNA, CDR2 YNFKEQ. This CDR3 region has 15 residues. CDR3 residues: CASSQESGRDYGYTF. CDR3 in DNA: TGTGCCAGCAGCCAAGAGAGTGGCAGGGACTATGGCTACACCTTC.

V gene TRBV7-2 combines with J gene TRBJ2-2; 9 bases agree with TRBD2. Trimming cost V 4 bases and J 7 bases; bases outside gene matches: 4. CDR3 size: 14 residues. CDR1 is SGHTA and CDR2 is FQGNSA in the germline V gene. CDR3 in amino acids: CASSSLSGSGELFF. The CDR3 nucleotides read TGTGCCAGCAGCTCTCTTAGCGGGAGCGGGGAGCTGTTTTTT.

The V gene is TRBV11-2, the J gene TRBJ1-2; 12 bases line up with TRBD1. J gave up 8 bases and V 1 base, and 5 bases lay outside the gene matches. The germline gives CDR1 SGHAT, CDR2 FQNNGV. The CDR3 length is 15 residues. CDR3 in DNA: TGTGCCAGCAGCTTAGGGGGACAGGGGGCGCGAGGCTACACCTTC. It encodes CASSLGGQGARGYTF.

This clone showed up just a few times. The chain combines TRBV11-2 with TRBJ1-1; maybe TRBD1 (6 bases). The germline V and J ends were trimmed by 4 bases and 4 bases, with 10 bases remaining between them. Germline lookup yields CDR1 SGHAT and CDR2 FQNNGV. There are 13 residues in the CDR3. For the CDR3, the DNA is TGTGCCAGCAGCTCCTCCAGGGGCACTGAAGCTTTCTTT. It encodes CASSSSRGTEAFF.

The chain is built from TRBV6-5 and TRBJ2-5; 8 bases fit TRBD2. J was trimmed by 1 base and V by 5 bases; bases with no gene match: 3. This CDR3 contains 14 residues. Germline V gene lookup returns CDR1 MNHEY and CDR2 SVGAGI. CDR3 amino acids: CASSRTSGQETQYF. The CDR3 coding sequence is TGTGCCAGCAGTCGAACTAGCGGCCAAGAGACCCAGTACTTC.

As DNA, the CDR3 is TGTGCCAGCAGCACCCGACTAGCGGGAAGCACAGATACGCAGTATTTT. It translates to CASSTRLAGSTDTQYF. V usage is TRBV7-2 and J usage is TRBJ2-3; 11 bases are shared with TRBD2. The trim removed 5 bases at V and 0 bases at J, leaving 4 bases unmatched. Germline CDR1 and CDR2: SGHTA and FQGNSA. The CDR3 extends over 16 amino acids.